Listed below are T cell receptor beta chains from one sample, sequenced in a study of identical twins. TCRdb itself ran the 5' RACE reads through MiXCR, one entry per CDR3 protein. The table has more than 400,000 distinct CDR3 sequences, over 12% seen once; the top ten hold roughly 0.43%. Another study also made use of these data, one on yellow fever vaccine responses in identical twins.

The sample was CD4+ T cells sorted from blood. These receptors were collected from a woman aged 18-29 years in good health. Both conserved end residues are part of each CDR3. Each record gives: CDR3 protein, CDR3 DNA, D gene, V gene, clone size, J gene. The D gene is left open where the match is weak. For some rows the clone size is stated as once, few or many, or as a class when expanded; others skip it.

CDR3 protein: CATTVGRTGELFF
CDR3 DNA: TGCGCCACCACCGTGGGTAGGACCGGGGAGCTGTTTTTT
D gene: .
V gene: TRBV5-1
clone size: few
J gene: TRBJ2-2

CDR3 protein: CAISESRAASVSTDTQYF
CDR3 DNA: TGTGCCATCAGTGAGTCGAGAGCCGCTAGCGTATCCACAGATACGCAGTATTTT
D gene: .
V gene: TRBV10-3
clone size: few
J gene: TRBJ2-3

CDR3 protein: CASSLPRQHNEQFF
CDR3 DNA: TGTGCCAGCAGCTTACCCAGACAACACAATGAGCAGTTCTTC
D gene: .
V gene: TRBV7-9
clone size: few
J gene: TRBJ2-1

CDR3 protein: CASSPDSQVGQPQHF
CDR3 DNA: TGTGCCAGCAGCCCGGACAGTCAAGTCGGTCAGCCCCAGCATTTT
D gene: .
V gene: TRBV5-5
clone size: .
J gene: TRBJ1-5

CDR3 protein: CASSLARLDPRGNEQFF
CDR3 DNA: TGCGCCAGCAGCTTGGCTAGGTTGGACCCACGGGGCAATGAGCAGTTCTTC
D gene: .
V gene: TRBV5-1
clone size: .
J gene: TRBJ2-1

CDR3 protein: CASSETRATGELFF
CDR3 DNA: TGCGCCAGCAGTGAGACTAGGGCAACCGGGGAGCTGTTTTTT
D gene: .
V gene: TRBV10-2
clone size: few
J gene: TRBJ2-2

CDR3 protein: CASSQDGLAHGEQFF
CDR3 DNA: TGTGCCAGCAGCCAGGACGGACTAGCCCACGGTGAGCAGTTCTTC
D gene: TRBD2
V gene: TRBV3-1
clone size: many
J gene: TRBJ2-1

CDR3 protein: CASRPPAQETQYF
CDR3 DNA: TGTGCCAGCAGGCCCCCCGCCCAAGAGACCCAGTACTTC
D gene: .
V gene: TRBV2
clone size: many
J gene: TRBJ2-5

CDR3 protein: CASSILGGTPFSSYNEQFF
CDR3 DNA: TGTGCCAGTAGTATATTGGGGGGGACTCCTTTTAGCTCCTACAATGAGCAGTTCTTC
D gene: TRBD2
V gene: TRBV19
clone size: .
J gene: TRBJ2-1

CDR3 protein: CASSLVVWRADTQYF
CDR3 DNA: TGTGCCAGCAGCTTAGTGGTTTGGAGGGCAGATACGCAGTATTTT
D gene: .
V gene: TRBV7-8
clone size: .
J gene: TRBJ2-3

CDR3 protein: CASSLESYNEQFF
CDR3 DNA: TGTGCCAGCAGCCTGGAGTCTTACAATGAGCAGTTCTTC
D gene: .
V gene: TRBV3-1
clone size: few
J gene: TRBJ2-1

CDR3 protein: CASTYSNQPQHF
CDR3 DNA: TGTGCCAGCACCTATAGCAATCAGCCCCAGCATTTT
D gene: .
V gene: TRBV12-3/TRBV12-4
clone size: many
J gene: TRBJ1-5

CDR3 protein: CATSVTNAFYEQYF
CDR3 DNA: TGTGCCACCAGTGTCACGAACGCCTTCTACGAGCAGTACTTC
D gene: .
V gene: TRBV15
clone size: few
J gene: TRBJ2-7

CDR3 protein: CATSGTGQGANNEKLFF
CDR3 DNA: TGTGCCACCAGCGGAACGGGACAGGGGGCGAATAATGAAAAACTGTTTTTT
D gene: TRBD1
V gene: TRBV15
clone size: few
J gene: TRBJ1-4

CDR3 protein: CSVSTGFSYNEQFF
CDR3 DNA: TGCAGCGTCTCAACTGGTTTCTCCTACAATGAGCAGTTCTTC
D gene: .
V gene: TRBV29-1
clone size: .
J gene: TRBJ2-1

CDR3 protein: CASSLSLAAGELFF
CDR3 DNA: TGCGCCAGCAGCTTGTCACTAGCGGCCGGGGAGCTGTTTTTT
D gene: TRBD2
V gene: TRBV5-1
clone size: .
J gene: TRBJ2-2

CDR3 protein: CASTPDATNTGELFF
CDR3 DNA: TGTGCCAGCACCCCCGACGCGACGAACACCGGGGAGCTGTTTTTT
D gene: .
V gene: TRBV12-3/TRBV12-4
clone size: .
J gene: TRBJ2-2

CDR3 protein: CAISEREKYGYTF
CDR3 DNA: TGTGCCATCAGTGAGAGGGAGAAATATGGCTACACCTTC
D gene: .
V gene: TRBV10-3
clone size: .
J gene: TRBJ1-2

CDR3 protein: CASSLVGTVYGYTF
CDR3 DNA: TGTGCCAGCAGTTTAGTTGGGACAGTATATGGCTACACCTTC
D gene: TRBD1
V gene: TRBV12-3/TRBV12-4
clone size: .
J gene: TRBJ1-2

CDR3 protein: CASSYFGNTEAFF
CDR3 DNA: TGTGCCAGCAGTTACTTTGGGAACACTGAAGCTTTCTTT
D gene: .
V gene: TRBV6-5
clone size: .
J gene: TRBJ1-1

CDR3 protein: CASSRDFDPTDTQYF
CDR3 DNA: TGTGCCAGCAGTCGGGACTTTGACCCCACAGATACGCAGTATTTT
D gene: .
V gene: TRBV2
clone size: few
J gene: TRBJ2-3

CDR3 protein: CASSLDGRRDTQYF
CDR3 DNA: TGCGCCAGCAGCTTGGACGGCCGCCGCGATACGCAGTATTTT
D gene: .
V gene: TRBV5-1
clone size: .
J gene: TRBJ2-3

CDR3 protein: CASSPRTANDYNSPLHF
CDR3 DNA: TGTGCCAGCAGCCCCCGGACAGCGAACGACTATAATTCACCCCTCCACTTT
D gene: .
V gene: TRBV7-8
clone size: .
J gene: TRBJ1-6

CDR3 protein: CSVEFWDTKLDTQYF
CDR3 DNA: TGCAGCGTTGAATTTTGGGACACAAAGTTGGATACGCAGTATTTT
D gene: .
V gene: TRBV29-1
clone size: few
J gene: TRBJ2-3

CDR3 protein: CASSSQLGGGTDTQYF
CDR3 DNA: TGCGCCAGCAGCTCCCAGCTTGGGGGTGGCACAGATACGCAGTATTTT
D gene: .
V gene: TRBV5-1
clone size: .
J gene: TRBJ2-3

CDR3 protein: CATSDLSGRNPDTQYF
CDR3 DNA: TGTGCCACCAGTGATTTGTCAGGGAGGAACCCAGATACGCAGTATTTT
D gene: .
V gene: TRBV24-1
clone size: few
J gene: TRBJ2-3

CDR3 protein: CASTSGTRNTGELFF
CDR3 DNA: TGTGCCAGCACCTCCGGGACACGGAACACCGGGGAGCTGTTTTTT
D gene: .
V gene: TRBV5-6
clone size: .
J gene: TRBJ2-2

CDR3 protein: CASRATVPNTEAFF
CDR3 DNA: TGTGCCAGCAGGGCAACGGTTCCGAACACTGAAGCTTTCTTT
D gene: .
V gene: TRBV28
clone size: few
J gene: TRBJ1-1

CDR3 protein: CASTHSGRGYEQFF
CDR3 DNA: TGTGCCAGCACCCATAGCGGGAGGGGGTATGAGCAGTTCTTC
D gene: TRBD2
V gene: TRBV12-3/TRBV12-4
clone size: few
J gene: TRBJ2-1

CDR3 protein: CASSVEKAYEQYF
CDR3 DNA: TGTGCCAGCAGTGTAGAGAAAGCCTACGAGCAGTACTTC
D gene: .
V gene: TRBV2
clone size: few
J gene: TRBJ2-7

CDR3 protein: CASSTLAGYNQPQHF
CDR3 DNA: TGTGCCAGCAGTACGCTCGCGGGGTACAATCAGCCCCAGCATTTT
D gene: .
V gene: TRBV12-3/TRBV12-4
clone size: .
J gene: TRBJ1-5

CDR3 protein: CSARDEGVTDTQYF
CDR3 DNA: TGCAGTGCTAGAGATGAGGGGGTTACAGATACGCAGTATTTT
D gene: .
V gene: TRBV20-1
clone size: few
J gene: TRBJ2-3

CDR3 protein: CASSYSPPRLAGHYNEQFF
CDR3 DNA: TGTGCCAGCAGTTACTCCCCACCAAGACTAGCGGGGCACTACAATGAGCAGTTCTTC
D gene: TRBD2
V gene: TRBV6-5
clone size: few
J gene: TRBJ2-1

CDR3 protein: CSASKDSQSYTQYF
CDR3 DNA: TGCAGTGCTAGTAAGGACAGTCAATCATATACGCAGTATTTT
D gene: .
V gene: TRBV20-1
clone size: few
J gene: TRBJ2-3

CDR3 protein: CSARGERLTYNEQFF
CDR3 DNA: TGCAGTGCTAGGGGGGAGCGCCTAACCTACAATGAGCAGTTCTTC
D gene: .
V gene: TRBV20-1
clone size: many
J gene: TRBJ2-1

CDR3 protein: CASSTVGQGNEAFF
CDR3 DNA: TGTGCCAGCAGCACAGTGGGGCAGGGGAATGAAGCTTTCTTT
D gene: .
V gene: TRBV7-9
clone size: few
J gene: TRBJ1-1

CDR3 protein: CASSLGLKGSPLHF
CDR3 DNA: TGTGCCAGCAGTCTAGGGCTAAAAGGTTCACCCCTCCACTTT
D gene: .
V gene: TRBV27
clone size: .
J gene: TRBJ1-6

CDR3 protein: CASSLTKHGETQYF
CDR3 DNA: TGTGCCAGCAGCTTAACTAAACATGGGGAGACCCAGTACTTC
D gene: .
V gene: TRBV7-2
clone size: few
J gene: TRBJ2-5

CDR3 protein: CSADRAEGDTQYF
CDR3 DNA: TGCAGTGCTGACAGGGCCGAGGGAGATACGCAGTATTTT
D gene: TRBD1
V gene: TRBV20-1
clone size: .
J gene: TRBJ2-3

CDR3 protein: CASSRLAGGPGTGELFF
CDR3 DNA: TGTGCCAGCAGCCGACTAGCGGGGGGGCCGGGTACCGGGGAGCTGTTTTTT
D gene: TRBD2
V gene: TRBV3-1
clone size: few
J gene: TRBJ2-2

CDR3 protein: CASSFGRGSGANVLTF
CDR3 DNA: TGTGCCAGCAGTTTTGGGAGGGGCTCTGGGGCCAACGTCCTGACTTTC
D gene: TRBD2
V gene: TRBV28
clone size: few
J gene: TRBJ2-6

CDR3 protein: CASSFGGLENIQYF
CDR3 DNA: TGCGCCAGCAGCTTTGGGGGACTCGAAAACATTCAGTACTTC
D gene: .
V gene: TRBV5-1
clone size: many
J gene: TRBJ2-4

CDR3 protein: CASSLDLPHNQPQHF
CDR3 DNA: TGTGCCAGCAGCTTAGACCTGCCACACAATCAGCCCCAGCATTTT
D gene: .
V gene: TRBV7-9
clone size: .
J gene: TRBJ1-5

CDR3 protein: CASTINTGMVEQYF
CDR3 DNA: TGTGCCAGCACGATAAACACCGGTATGGTGGAGCAGTACTTC
D gene: .
V gene: TRBV2
clone size: few
J gene: TRBJ2-7

CDR3 protein: CASSLAVASRERTDTQYF
CDR3 DNA: TGCGCCAGCAGCTTGGCGGTAGCTTCCAGGGAGAGGACAGATACGCAGTATTTT
D gene: .
V gene: TRBV5-1
clone size: few
J gene: TRBJ2-3

CDR3 protein: CASSAGQPWGFNYGYTF
CDR3 DNA: TGTGCCAGCAGCGCCGGACAGCCCTGGGGGTTTAACTATGGCTACACCTTC
D gene: .
V gene: TRBV6-1
clone size: many
J gene: TRBJ1-2

CDR3 protein: CASRQGLNYGYTF
CDR3 DNA: TGTGCCAGCAGGCAGGGCCTTAACTATGGCTACACCTTC
D gene: .
V gene: TRBV6-1
clone size: .
J gene: TRBJ1-2

CDR3 protein: CASRNRGGKNIQYF
CDR3 DNA: TGTGCCAGCAGAAACAGGGGCGGTAAAAACATTCAGTACTTC
D gene: TRBD1
V gene: TRBV12-3/TRBV12-4
clone size: .
J gene: TRBJ2-4

CDR3 protein: CASRPDSLNTEAFF
CDR3 DNA: TGTGCCAGCAGACCCGACAGCTTGAACACTGAAGCTTTCTTT
D gene: .
V gene: TRBV28
clone size: few
J gene: TRBJ1-1

CDR3 protein: CALSLAPLGLGGNYNEQFF
CDR3 DNA: TGTGCCCTCAGCTTAGCGCCCTTAGGATTAGGGGGAAACTACAATGAGCAGTTCTTC
D gene: .
V gene: TRBV12-3/TRBV12-4
clone size: .
J gene: TRBJ2-1

CDR3 protein: CASAEREGANEQFF
CDR3 DNA: TGTGCCAGCGCGGAGCGGGAGGGCGCTAATGAGCAGTTCTTC
D gene: TRBD2
V gene: TRBV6-1
clone size: .
J gene: TRBJ2-1

CDR3 protein: CSALLAGETQYF
CDR3 DNA: TGCAGTGCGCTACTAGCAGGAGAGACCCAGTACTTC
D gene: .
V gene: TRBV20-1
clone size: few
J gene: TRBJ2-5

CDR3 protein: CASRDPGELFF
CDR3 DNA: TGCGCCAGCAGGGACCCCGGGGAGCTGTTTTTT
D gene: .
V gene: TRBV5-1
clone size: .
J gene: TRBJ2-2

CDR3 protein: CASSSHRNSNQPQHF
CDR3 DNA: TGTGCCAGCAGTTCGCACCGTAATAGCAATCAGCCCCAGCATTTT
D gene: .
V gene: TRBV6-5
clone size: few
J gene: TRBJ1-5

CDR3 protein: CASSLADLSTDTQYF
CDR3 DNA: TGTGCCAGCAGCTTAGCAGATCTAAGCACAGATACGCAGTATTTT
D gene: .
V gene: TRBV11-2
clone size: many
J gene: TRBJ2-3

CDR3 protein: CSAPRGADRGNTGELFF
CDR3 DNA: TGCAGCGCTCCCAGAGGGGCGGACAGGGGCAACACCGGGGAGCTGTTTTTT
D gene: TRBD1
V gene: TRBV20-1
clone size: once
J gene: TRBJ2-2

CDR3 protein: CASSLAGTSGSNEQFF
CDR3 DNA: TGTGCCAGCAGCTTAGCAGGGACTAGCGGATCCAATGAGCAGTTCTTC
D gene: TRBD2
V gene: TRBV7-9
clone size: .
J gene: TRBJ2-1